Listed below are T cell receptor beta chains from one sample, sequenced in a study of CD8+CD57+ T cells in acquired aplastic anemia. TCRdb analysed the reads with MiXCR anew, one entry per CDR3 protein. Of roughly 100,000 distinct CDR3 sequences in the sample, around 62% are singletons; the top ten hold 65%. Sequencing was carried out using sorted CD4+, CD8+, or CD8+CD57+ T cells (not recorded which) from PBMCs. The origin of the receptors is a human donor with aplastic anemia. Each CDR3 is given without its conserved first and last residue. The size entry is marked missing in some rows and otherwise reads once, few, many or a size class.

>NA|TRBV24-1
ATSDRLNPDTQY
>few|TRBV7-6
ASSLGSLAYEQY
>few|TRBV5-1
ASRLAEETQY
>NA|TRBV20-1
SASDPGTSGTYEQY
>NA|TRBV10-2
ASSESPGPYGYT
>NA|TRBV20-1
SAMPQRNSLHEQY
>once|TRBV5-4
ASTIPDSHNEQF
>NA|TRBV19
ASQGTATNEKLF
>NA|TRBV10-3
AITRTGAYGEAF
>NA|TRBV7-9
ASSFEGGAGGYT
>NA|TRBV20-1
SANRPSGETDTQY
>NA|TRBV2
ASTSGTGSEQY
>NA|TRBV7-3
ASSNGAYTEAF
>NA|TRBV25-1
ASSEPSTYSTDTQY
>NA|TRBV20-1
SASQNYEQY
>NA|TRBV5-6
ASSQVGGPGELF
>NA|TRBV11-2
ASKSPRVGNEQF
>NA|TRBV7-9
ASSRDRVAGNTIY
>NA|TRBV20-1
SATGQNYGYT
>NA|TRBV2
ASSEGGGPFETQY
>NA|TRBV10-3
AISSPEDSTDTQY
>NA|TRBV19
ASITREGTEAF
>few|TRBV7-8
ASSLGWELF
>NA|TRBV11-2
ASSLAGTLNEQF
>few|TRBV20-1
SARTGRVRYEQY
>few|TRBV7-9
ASSRQGSYEQY
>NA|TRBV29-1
SVSGGTDTQY
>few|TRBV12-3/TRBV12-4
ASSRDSNSPLH
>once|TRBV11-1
ASSPRARAGGYEQY
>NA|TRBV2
ASSLAQTSGGGETQY
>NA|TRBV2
ASSHIQGGNTEAF
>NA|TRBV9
ASSSGQGLYNEQF
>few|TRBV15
ATSSAGTRTYEQY
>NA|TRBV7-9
ASSLGTGEAKTQY
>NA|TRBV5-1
ASSLSVDTQH
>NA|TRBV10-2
ASSVVPLSYNEQF
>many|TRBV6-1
ASSESGYYEQY
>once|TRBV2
ASSEEPGNPDT
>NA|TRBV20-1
SARTGARGYT
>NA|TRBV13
ASSGTGALPSYEQY
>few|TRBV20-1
SAQPREVNYGYT
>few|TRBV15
ATSRDSSYEQY
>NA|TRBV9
ASSPIGGPGSPLH
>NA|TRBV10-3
AISDRDGPNSPLH
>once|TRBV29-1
SVVPGDYGYT
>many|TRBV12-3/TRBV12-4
ASRGTGGVHGYEKLF